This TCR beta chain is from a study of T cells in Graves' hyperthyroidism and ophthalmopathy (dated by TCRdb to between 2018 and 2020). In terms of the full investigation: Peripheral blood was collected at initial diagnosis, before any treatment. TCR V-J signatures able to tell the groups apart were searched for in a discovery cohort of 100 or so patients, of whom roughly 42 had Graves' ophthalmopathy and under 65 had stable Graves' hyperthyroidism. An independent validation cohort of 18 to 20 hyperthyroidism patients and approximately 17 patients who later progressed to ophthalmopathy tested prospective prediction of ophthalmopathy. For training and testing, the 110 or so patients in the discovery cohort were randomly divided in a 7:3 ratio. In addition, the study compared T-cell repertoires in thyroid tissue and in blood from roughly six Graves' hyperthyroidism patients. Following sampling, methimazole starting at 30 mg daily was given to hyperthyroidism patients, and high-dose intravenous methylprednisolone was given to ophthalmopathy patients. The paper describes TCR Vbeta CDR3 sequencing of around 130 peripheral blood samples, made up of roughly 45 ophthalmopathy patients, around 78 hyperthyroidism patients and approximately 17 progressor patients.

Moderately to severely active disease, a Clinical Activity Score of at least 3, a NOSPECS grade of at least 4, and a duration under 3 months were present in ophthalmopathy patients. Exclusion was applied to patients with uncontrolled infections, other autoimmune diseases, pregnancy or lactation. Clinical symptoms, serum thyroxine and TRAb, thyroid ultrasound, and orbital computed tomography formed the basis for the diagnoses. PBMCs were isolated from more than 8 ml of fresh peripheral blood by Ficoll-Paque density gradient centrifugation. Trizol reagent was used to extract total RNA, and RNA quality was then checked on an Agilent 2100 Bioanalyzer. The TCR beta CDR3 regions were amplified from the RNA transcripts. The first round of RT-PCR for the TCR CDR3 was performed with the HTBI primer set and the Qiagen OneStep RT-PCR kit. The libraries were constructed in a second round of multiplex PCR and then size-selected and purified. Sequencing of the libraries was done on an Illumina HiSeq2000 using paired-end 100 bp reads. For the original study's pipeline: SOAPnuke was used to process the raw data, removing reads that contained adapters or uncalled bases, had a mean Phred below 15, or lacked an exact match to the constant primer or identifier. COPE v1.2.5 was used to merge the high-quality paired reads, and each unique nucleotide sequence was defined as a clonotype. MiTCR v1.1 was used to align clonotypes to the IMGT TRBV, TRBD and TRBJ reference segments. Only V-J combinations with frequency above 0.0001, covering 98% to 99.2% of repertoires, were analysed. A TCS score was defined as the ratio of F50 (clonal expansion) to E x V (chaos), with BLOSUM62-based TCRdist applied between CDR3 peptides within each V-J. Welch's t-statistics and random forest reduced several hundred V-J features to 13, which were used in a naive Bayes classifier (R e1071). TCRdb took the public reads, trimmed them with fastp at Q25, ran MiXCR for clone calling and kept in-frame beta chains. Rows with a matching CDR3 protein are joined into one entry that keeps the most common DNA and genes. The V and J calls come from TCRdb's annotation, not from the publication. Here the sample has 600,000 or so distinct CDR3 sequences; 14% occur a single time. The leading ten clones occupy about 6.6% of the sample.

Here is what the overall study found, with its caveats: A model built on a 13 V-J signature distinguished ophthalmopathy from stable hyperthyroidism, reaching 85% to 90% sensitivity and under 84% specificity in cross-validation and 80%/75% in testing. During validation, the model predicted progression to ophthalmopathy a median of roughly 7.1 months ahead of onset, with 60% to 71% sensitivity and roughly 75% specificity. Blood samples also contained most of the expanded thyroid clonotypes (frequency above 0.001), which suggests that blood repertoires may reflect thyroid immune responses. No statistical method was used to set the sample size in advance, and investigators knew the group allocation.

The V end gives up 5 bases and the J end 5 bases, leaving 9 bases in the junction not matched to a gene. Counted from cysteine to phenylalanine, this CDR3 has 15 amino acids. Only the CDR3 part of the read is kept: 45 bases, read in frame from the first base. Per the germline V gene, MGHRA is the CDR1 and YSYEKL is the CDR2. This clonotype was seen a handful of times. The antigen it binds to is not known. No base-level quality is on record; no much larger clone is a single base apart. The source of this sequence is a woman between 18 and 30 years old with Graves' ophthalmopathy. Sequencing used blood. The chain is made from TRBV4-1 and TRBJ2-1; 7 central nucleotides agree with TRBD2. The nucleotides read TGCGCCAGCAGCGATTTTGCGGGAGACAACAATGAGCAGTTCTTC. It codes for CASSDFAGDNNEQFF.